The next 11 T cell receptor beta chains were all read from a single sample in a study of molecular identifiers for immune sequencing clone quantification. In TCRdb, the PCR reads were re-called with MiXCR into one record per CDR3 protein. The sample lists tens of thousands of distinct CDR3 sequences, less than 20% seen once, with approximately 1.5% in the top ten. The sequenced sample was naive CD8+ T cells from blood, with Jurkat cell RNA spiked in. Subset here: FACS-sorted CD8+CD4-CCR7+CD45RA+ naive T cells. All receptors come from a human donor in good health. Some libraries in this study had Jurkat cell RNA spiked in.

In this sample, this clonotype turned up many times. The gene calls are TRBV6-5 and TRBJ1-1; D is unclear. CDR3 size: 12 residues. Trimming removed 6 bases from V and 6 bases from J, with 11 bases in between. Per germline, CDR1 MNHEY and CDR2 SVGAGI. The CDR3 bases are TGTGCCAGCAGCGATGAAGGTCCTGAAGCTTTCTTT. As protein: CASSDEGPEAFF.

This clonotype appeared many times. CDR3: CASSSPARQNIQYF. In nucleotides, the CDR3 is TGTGCCAGCAGCTCTCCAGCGAGGCAAAACATTCAGTACTTC. This chain connects TRBV7-6 to TRBJ2-4; no firm D call. The V gene lost 4 bases and the J gene lost 5 bases, with 12 bases spanning the gap. The CDR3 sequence is 14 residues long. Germline V CDR1 and CDR2: SGHVS, FNYEAQ.

In this sample, this clonotype turned up many times. The J gene is TRBJ2-5, the V gene TRBV11-2, with D uncertain. This CDR3 is 12 amino acids long. Between the trimmed V and J ends, which lost 5 bases and 4 bases, there was a span of 8 bases. Germline V lookup: CDR1 SGHAT, CDR2 FQNNGV. In DNA, the CDR3 is TGTGCCAGCAGCAGTCTACGAGAGACCCAGTACTTC. Its translation: CASSSLRETQYF.

In this sample, this clonotype turned up a few times. With a much larger clone just one base away, this may be a read error. The chain combines TRBV15 with TRBJ2-2; D might be TRBD2 (5 bases). CDR1 and CDR2 (germline): LNHNV, YYDKDF (reference sequence). The CDR3 runs to 18 residues. CDR3 sequence reads: CAASRDPAEDWNTGELFF. DNA of the CDR3: TGTGCCGCCAGCAGAGATCCCGCGGAGGACTGGAACACCGGGGAGCTGTTTTTT.

The CDR3 nucleotides read TGCAGTGCTATTGAAACGGGGAAGTCGGGGACCTACAATGAGCAGTTCTTC. Amino acid sequence: CSAIETGKSGTYNEQFF. The genes are TRBV20-1 and TRBJ2-1; possible D gene TRBD2, 5 bases. Germline V gene sequence: CDR1 DFQATT, CDR2 SNEGSKA (reference sequence). V lost 4 bases and J 2 bases, leaving 21 bases between the germline ends. CDR3 length equals 17 residues.

The sample holds a few counts of this clonotype. The chain combines TRBV5-5 with TRBJ2-1; 7 bases map to TRBD2. V dropped 0 bases and J dropped 0; count of bases not matched to a gene: 0. CDR1 is SGHKS and CDR2 is YYEKEE in the germline V gene (reference sequence). This CDR3 comprises 15 residues. CDR3 nucleotides: TGTGCCAGCAGCTTGGGCGGGAGCTCCTACAATGAGCAGTTCTTC. Its protein product is CASSLGGSSYNEQFF.

The sample holds many counts of this clonotype. The chain links TRBV19 to TRBJ2-2; D is ambiguous. The V end was cut by 7 bases, the J end by 3 bases, with 9 bases between. CDR1 LNHDA and CDR2 SQIVND come from the germline V gene (reference sequence). The CDR3 consists of 13 residues. CDR3 sequence reads: CASNILDTGELFF. The CDR3 region has the DNA TGTGCCAGTAATATTCTGGACACCGGGGAGCTGTTTTTT.

With respect to this clonotype: Germline is not matched at one junction end, which may reflect a read error. This sequence joins TRBV12-3 or TRBV12-4 and TRBJ2-2; TRBD1 or TRBD2 may be the D gene (5 bases each). This CDR3 comprises 14 residues. The CDR3, as DNA: TGTGCCAGCAGTTCCACACAGGTCACCGGGAAGCTGTTTTTT. Translation gives CASSSTQVTGKLFF.

Comment on this clonotype: One end of the junction is discordant with germline, which a read error may explain. In DNA, the CDR3 is TGTGCCAACAGCTCCGGAGGGGACTTTACGCCTGGGACCAACGTCCTGACTTTC. Its translation: CANSSGGDFTPGTNVLTF. The chain joins TRBV7-9 to TRBJ2-6; D is possibly TRBD2 (6 bases). Germline V lookup: CDR1 SEHNR, CDR2 FQNEAQ (reference sequence). The CDR3 runs to 18 residues.

The V call is TRBV7-6, the J call TRBJ1-2; maybe TRBD1 (5 bases). There are 13 residues in the CDR3. V was clipped by 5 bases and J by 5 bases, with 12 bases between them. The V gene's germline CDR1 is SGHVS and CDR2 FNYEAQ. The CDR3 loop reads CASSRGGGYGYTF. In DNA, the CDR3 is TGTGCCAGCAGCCGGGGGGGGGGGTATGGCTACACCTTC. The full variable domain, in which reference TRBV7-6 and TRBJ1-2 provide the parts outside the CDR3, is GAGVSQSPRYKVTKRGQDVALRCDPISGHVSLYWYRQALGQGPEFLTYFNYEAQQDKSGLPNDRFSAERPEGSISTLTIQRTEQRDSAMYRCASSRGGGYGYTFGSGTRLTVV.

CDR3 sequence: CATERDSYNEQFF. In DNA form, the CDR3 reads TGTGCCACTGAGCGGGATTCCTACAATGAGCAGTTCTTC. The V call is TRBV7-9, the J call TRBJ2-1; 7 positions agree with TRBD2. CDR3 length equals 13 residues. Germline loops: CDR1 SEHNR, CDR2 FQNEAQ (reference sequence). With V trimmed by 10 bases and J by 1 base, 4 bases remained unmatched.